Below are 5 T cell receptor beta chains sequenced from a single sample in a study of response to subunit inactivated influenza vaccine. TCRdb recomputed calls from the RT-PCR reads with MiXCR, one row per CDR3 protein. The repertoire holds about 570,000 distinct CDR3 sequences, with about 11% as singletons. A further study also used this sample, focusing on T cells expressing NK-cell markers. That paper adds: With UMIs, 5'RACE template switching was used to make TCR beta cDNA.

The sample in question was PBMCs from blood, obtained on the day of vaccination. These receptors were obtained from a man aged 50 to 59 who received an inactivated influenza vaccine.

This chain joins TRBV7-8 and TRBJ2-7; the match to TRBD2 covers 8 bases. CDR3 length: 15 residues. V was clipped by 0 bases and J by 4 bases; unmatched bases: 5. Germline CDR1 is SGHVS and CDR2 is FQNEAQ. CDR3 nucleotides: TGTGCCAGCAGCTTAGCTGACGGGAGGGGTTACGAGCAGTACTTC. Protein: CASSLADGRGYEQYF.

The chain has TRBV5-6 and TRBJ2-1; a possible D gene is TRBD2 (5 bases). The ends were cut back, 4 bases at V and 2 bases at J, with 13 bases in the middle. Germline V gene lookup returns CDR1 SGHDT and CDR2 YYEEEE. CDR3 length equals 15 residues. The CDR3 reads CASSSGPSTYNEQFF. The CDR3 coding sequence is TGTGCCAGCAGCAGCGGACCGAGCACCTACAATGAGCAGTTCTTC.

This clonotype was counted between two and nine times. The rearrangement links TRBV7-9 to TRBJ1-2; the match to TRBD1 covers 8 bases. V shed 5 bases, J shed 3 bases, and the junction held 8 bases outside the gene matches. Germline values: CDR1 SEHNR, CDR2 FQNEAQ (reference sequence). CDR3 length: 15 residues. This CDR3 is CASSISGGADYGYTF. For the CDR3, the DNA is TGTGCCAGCAGCATCTCAGGGGGCGCAGACTATGGCTACACCTTC.

This clonotype was counted only a few times. The chain couples TRBV20-1 to TRBJ2-5; 7 bases fit TRBD1. V trimming: 6 bases; J trimming: 2 bases; junction bases outside the gene matches: 6. The V gene's germline CDR1 is DFQATT and CDR2 SNEGSKA (reference sequence). The CDR3 is 13 amino acids. CDR3 bases: TGCAGTGCGGGGAAGGGACAGCAAGAGACCCAGTACTTC. Translation: CSAGKGQQETQYF.

This clonotype was seen a few times. The V and J genes are TRBV5-5 and TRBJ1-3; D possibly corresponds to TRBD1 (5 bases). Trimming took off 1 base at V and 0 bases at J, with 11 bases between the two ends. The CDR3 consists of 16 residues. From germline, CDR1 is SGHKS and CDR2 YYEKEE (reference sequence). The CDR3 DNA is TGTGCCAGCAGCTTGACAGGCGCTAACTCTGGAAACACCATATATTTT. Translation gives CASSLTGANSGNTIYF.